The clone carrying this T cell receptor beta chain occurred a few times. PCR amplification relied on 60 Vbeta primers (plus 13 Jbeta primers). Some clones are missing from TCRdb's copy, which holds only in-frame ones; the method was immunoSEQ multiplex PCR. The table has over 150,000 clones, 82% seen once. This sample was taken from a study of cytomegalovirus exposure and HLA in healthy donors. The receptor comes from a boy between 2 and 15 years old in good health and CMV-seronegative. The sequenced sample was PBMCs.

CDR3 sequence reads: CATRDRGTDTQYF. The DNA of the CDR3 is TGTGCCACCCGGGACAGGGGCACAGATACGCAGTATTTT. The rearrangement uses TRBV19 and TRBJ2-3, with TRBD1 matching 9 bases. The germline gives CDR1 LNHDA, CDR2 SQIVND (reference sequence). V trimming: 10 bases; J trimming: 1 base; junction bases outside the gene matches: 3. CDR3 length: 13 residues.